This is a list of T cell receptor beta chains from one sample in a study of blood T cell repertoires in COVID-19. The data were produced by immunoSEQ multiplex PCR, yet TCRdb's version contains in-frame clones alone and is incomplete. The table records around 170,000 clones, 84% of them present only once. The sequenced material came from peripheral blood. The receptor source for this set is a man between 18 and 29 years old with active or convalescent COVID-19. Each CDR3 is given with its conserved first and last residue. The D gene is left open where the match is weak. Clone size appears in some rows only: once, few, many, or a class for an expanded clone.

size: -
J: TRBJ1-2
V: TRBV6-5
D: TRBD1
CDR3: CASSLYRDRGAYTF
DNA: TGTGCCAGCAGTCTCTACCGGGACAGGGGGGCCTACACCTTC

size: -
J: TRBJ2-5
V: TRBV5-1
D: TRBD2
CDR3: CASSLDAAGGRGTQYF
DNA: TGCGCCAGCAGCTTGGACGCGGCGGGGGGCAGAGGGACCCAGTACTTC

size: -
J: TRBJ2-2
V: TRBV28
D: TRBD1
CDR3: CASRVDRGLTGELFF
DNA: TGTGCCAGCAGGGTCGACAGGGGGCTCACCGGGGAGCTGTTTTTT

size: -
J: TRBJ2-1
V: TRBV5-5
D: TRBD2
CDR3: CASSTLAGGRHEQFF
DNA: TGTGCCAGCAGCACCTTAGCGGGGGGGCGCCATGAGCAGTTCTTC

size: -
J: TRBJ1-2
V: TRBV6-6
D: -
CDR3: CASSYSLGGDYGYTF
DNA: TGTGCCAGCAGTTACTCGTTGGGGGGTGACTATGGCTACACCTTC

size: -
J: TRBJ2-2
V: TRBV18
D: TRBD2
CDR3: CASSPNGAGGHPGELFF
DNA: TGTGCCAGCTCACCAAATGGAGCGGGAGGGCATCCCGGGGAGCTGTTTTTT

size: -
J: TRBJ2-1
V: TRBV7-9
D: -
CDR3: CASSLDLAMNEQFF
DNA: TGTGCCAGCAGCTTAGACCTAGCGATGAATGAGCAGTTCTTC

size: -
J: TRBJ2-3
V: TRBV3-1/TRBV3-2
D: TRBD2
CDR3: CASSQVGLGLTDTQYF
DNA: TGTGCCAGCAGCCAAGTGGGACTAGGGCTCACAGATACGCAGTATTTT

size: -
J: TRBJ1-1
V: TRBV4-2
D: -
CDR3: CASSPGGTEAFF
DNA: TGTGCCAGCAGCCCCGGCGGCACTGAAGCTTTCTTT

size: -
J: TRBJ1-5
V: TRBV4-1
D: -
CDR3: CASSPWPGRSNQPQHF
DNA: TGCGCCAGCAGCCCCTGGCCAGGCAGATCTAATCAGCCCCAGCATTTT

size: few
J: TRBJ1-3
V: TRBV15
D: -
CDR3: CATSPRRGGNTIYF
DNA: TGTGCCACCAGCCCCCGTCGGGGGGGAAACACCATATATTTT

size: -
J: TRBJ2-6
V: TRBV9
D: -
CDR3: CASSVDDEGNRANVLTF
DNA: TGTGCCAGCAGCGTAGATGACGAGGGTAATCGGGCCAACGTCCTGACTTTC

size: -
J: TRBJ2-3
V: TRBV18
D: -
CDR3: CASSPKDRSTDTQYF
DNA: TGTGCCAGCTCACCAAAAGACAGAAGCACAGATACGCAGTATTTT

size: -
J: TRBJ1-3
V: TRBV19
D: TRBD1
CDR3: CASSLLTGRTGNTIYF
DNA: TGTGCCAGTAGTCTACTGACAGGGCGTACTGGAAACACCATATATTTT

size: -
J: TRBJ1-2
V: TRBV3-1/TRBV3-2
D: TRBD1
CDR3: CASSPLGQGNGYTF
DNA: TGTGCCAGCAGCCCCCTGGGACAGGGGAATGGCTACACCTTC

size: -
J: TRBJ1-2
V: TRBV9
D: TRBD1
CDR3: CASSIGQGQVYGYTF
DNA: TGTGCCAGCAGCATCGGACAGGGCCAGGTCTATGGCTACACCTTC

size: -
J: TRBJ2-7
V: TRBV3-1/TRBV3-2
D: TRBD1
CDR3: CASSRPGQLAYEQYF
DNA: TGTGCCAGCAGCCGGCCGGGACAGCTAGCCTACGAGCAGTACTTC

size: -
J: TRBJ1-5
V: TRBV27
D: TRBD1
CDR3: CASSHPGQGAFQPQHF
DNA: TGTGCCAGCAGTCACCCCGGACAGGGGGCCTTTCAGCCCCAGCATTTT

size: once
J: TRBJ1-6
V: TRBV7-9
D: TRBD1
CDR3: CASTRFGTGDNSPLHF
DNA: TGTGCCAGCACCCGCTTCGGGACAGGGGACAATTCACCCCTCCACTTT

size: -
J: TRBJ2-7
V: TRBV3-1/TRBV3-2
D: -
CDR3: CASSLGGGPSYEQYF
DNA: TGTGCCAGCAGCCTGGGCGGGGGCCCCTCCTACGAGCAGTACTTC

size: -
J: TRBJ1-4
V: TRBV7-9
D: -
CDR3: CASSYSKNEKLFF
DNA: TGTGCCAGCAGCTACAGTAAAAATGAAAAACTGTTTTTT

size: -
J: TRBJ2-1
V: TRBV19
D: TRBD1
CDR3: CASSPGQGYNEQFF
DNA: TGTGCCAGTAGTCCCGGACAGGGGTACAATGAGCAGTTCTTC

size: -
J: TRBJ2-3
V: TRBV6-6
D: -
CDR3: CASRSPTGSTDTQYF
DNA: TGTGCCAGCAGGTCCCCGACAGGAAGCACAGATACGCAGTATTTT

size: -
J: TRBJ1-1
V: TRBV28
D: -
CDR3: CASSFRVQGGTEAFF
DNA: TGTGCCAGCAGTTTTCGCGTACAGGGAGGGACTGAAGCTTTCTTT

size: -
J: TRBJ1-2
V: TRBV19
D: TRBD1
CDR3: CASSMAGTGGRGYTF
DNA: TGTGCCAGTAGTATGGCCGGGACAGGGGGCCGCGGTTACACCTTC

size: -
J: TRBJ2-7
V: TRBV6-1
D: TRBD2
CDR3: CASSERSGRGSYEQYF
DNA: TGTGCCAGCAGTGAACGCAGCGGGAGAGGTTCTTACGAGCAGTACTTC

size: -
J: TRBJ2-1
V: TRBV27
D: TRBD1
CDR3: CASSNRGTGSPVRKFF
DNA: TGTGCCAGCAGCAACCGGGGGACAGGGAGCCCCGTACGGAAGTTCTTC

size: -
J: TRBJ2-1
V: TRBV20-1
D: -
CDR3: CSATRGYEQFF
DNA: TGCAGTGCTACTAGAGGGTATGAGCAGTTCTTC

size: -
J: TRBJ2-3
V: TRBV5-1
D: TRBD2
CDR3: CASSLGLAGDTDTQYF
DNA: TGCGCCAGCAGCTTGGGACTAGCGGGAGACACAGATACGCAGTATTTT

size: -
J: TRBJ1-4
V: TRBV4-2
D: -
CDR3: CASSQSGFEKLFF
DNA: TGTGCCAGCAGCCAATCGGGTTTTGAAAAACTGTTTTTT

size: -
J: TRBJ1-5
V: TRBV3-1/TRBV3-2
D: TRBD1
CDR3: CASSPLCGTEYSNQPQHF
DNA: TGTGCCAGCAGCCCCCTTTGCGGGACAGAGTATAGCAATCAGCCCCAGCATTTT

size: -
J: TRBJ2-4
V: TRBV7-8
D: -
CDR3: CASSLSPGQGALSTSGSLNPQYF
DNA: TGTGCCAGCAGCCTCTCCCCGGGACAGGGGGCCCTTTCGACTAGCGGGAGCTTAAACCCTCAGTACTTC

size: -
J: TRBJ2-3
V: TRBV19
D: -
CDR3: CASSMSGSTDTQYF
DNA: TGTGCCAGTAGTATGTCAGGGAGCACAGATACGCAGTATTTT

size: -
J: TRBJ2-7
V: TRBV18
D: TRBD1
CDR3: CASSVWDRGRLSASYEQYF
DNA: TGTGCCAGCTCGGTCTGGGACAGAGGGAGACTTAGTGCCTCCTACGAGCAGTACTTC

size: -
J: TRBJ1-4
V: TRBV9
D: -
CDR3: CASSAGQNYNEKLFF
DNA: TGTGCCAGCAGCGCCGGACAGAATTACAATGAAAAACTGTTTTTT

size: -
J: TRBJ1-1
V: TRBV5-6
D: TRBD1
CDR3: CASSYRGRDTEAFF
DNA: TGTGCCAGCAGCTACAGGGGGCGCGACACTGAAGCTTTCTTT

size: -
J: TRBJ1-1
V: TRBV28
D: -
CDR3: CASPPTGLKWGRNTEAFF
DNA: TGTGCCTCACCGCCGACAGGTTTAAAGTGGGGTAGGAACACTGAAGCTTTCTTT

size: -
J: TRBJ1-1
V: TRBV9
D: -
CDR3: CASSVEGRGTEAFF
DNA: TGTGCCAGCAGCGTAGAAGGAAGGGGCACTGAAGCTTTCTTT

size: -
J: TRBJ2-7
V: TRBV2
D: -
CDR3: CASRVQVNDGQYF
DNA: TGTGCCAGCAGGGTACAGGTTAATGACGGGCAGTACTTC

size: -
J: TRBJ2-7
V: TRBV6-6
D: -
CDR3: CASSYSTGDAYF
DNA: TGTGCCAGCAGTTACTCGACAGGTGATGCGTACTTC

size: -
J: TRBJ2-1
V: TRBV6-2/TRBV6-3
D: TRBD1
CDR3: CASSVQGRRDEQFF
DNA: TGTGCCAGCAGTGTACAGGGGAGAAGGGATGAGCAGTTCTTC

size: -
J: TRBJ1-1
V: TRBV4-3
D: TRBD1
CDR3: CASSQDRRDRVDTEAFF
DNA: TGCGCCAGCAGCCAAGACCGCCGGGACAGGGTGGACACTGAAGCTTTCTTT

size: -
J: TRBJ1-4
V: TRBV19
D: -
CDR3: CASKAGVNEKLFF
DNA: TGTGCCAGTAAGGCCGGGGTTAATGAAAAACTGTTTTTT

size: -
J: TRBJ1-4
V: TRBV3-1/TRBV3-2
D: -
CDR3: CASSQQGEYRKLFF
DNA: TGTGCCAGCAGCCAACAGGGCGAGTATCGGAAACTGTTTTTT

size: once
J: TRBJ2-2
V: TRBV11-3
D: -
CDR3: CASSPRGGAGELFF
DNA: TGTGCCAGCAGCCCTAGAGGGGGGGCCGGGGAGCTGTTTTTT

size: -
J: TRBJ2-5
V: TRBV28
D: TRBD1
CDR3: CASSLFRQGRETQYF
DNA: TGTGCCAGCAGTTTATTCCGACAGGGCCGGGAGACCCAGTACTTC

size: -
J: TRBJ2-3
V: TRBV3-1/TRBV3-2
D: TRBD2
CDR3: CASSQDEEREMLSTSTDTQYF
DNA: TGTGCCAGCAGCCAAGATGAGGAGCGGGAAATGCTTTCTACCAGCACAGATACGCAGTATTTT

size: -
J: TRBJ2-5
V: TRBV24-1
D: TRBD2
CDR3: CATSTRASGIQETQYF
DNA: TGTGCCACCTCTACTCGGGCTAGCGGGATCCAAGAGACCCAGTACTTC

size: -
J: TRBJ1-4
V: TRBV19
D: TRBD1
CDR3: CASSISGQGDKLFF
DNA: TGTGCCAGTAGTATTTCGGGACAGGGCGACAAACTGTTTTTT

size: -
J: TRBJ2-3
V: TRBV7-3
D: TRBD2
CDR3: CASSLEAAGGSTDTQYF
DNA: TGTGCCAGCAGCTTAGAGGCAGCGGGAGGCTCCACAGATACGCAGTATTTT

size: -
J: TRBJ2-2
V: TRBV7-2
D: -
CDR3: CASSLRAGELFF
DNA: TGTGCCAGCAGCTTACGGGCCGGGGAGCTGTTTTTT